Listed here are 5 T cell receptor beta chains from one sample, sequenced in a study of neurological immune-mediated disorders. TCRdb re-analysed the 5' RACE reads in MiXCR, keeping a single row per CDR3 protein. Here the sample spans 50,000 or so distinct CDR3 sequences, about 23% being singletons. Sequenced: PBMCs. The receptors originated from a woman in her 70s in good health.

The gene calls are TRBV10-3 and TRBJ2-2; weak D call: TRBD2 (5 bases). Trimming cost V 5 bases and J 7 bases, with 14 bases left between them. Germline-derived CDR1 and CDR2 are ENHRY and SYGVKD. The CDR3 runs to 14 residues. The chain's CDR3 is CAISPDFEGGELFF. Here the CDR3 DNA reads TGTGCCATCAGTCCGGATTTCGAGGGCGGGGAGCTGTTTTTT.

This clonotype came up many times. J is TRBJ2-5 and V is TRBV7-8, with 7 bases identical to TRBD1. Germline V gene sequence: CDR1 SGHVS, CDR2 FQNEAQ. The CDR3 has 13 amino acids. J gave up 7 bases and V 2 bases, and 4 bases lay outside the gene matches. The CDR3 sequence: CASSLRDRRTQYF. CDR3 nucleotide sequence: TGTGCCAGCAGCTTAAGGGACAGACGGACCCAGTACTTC.

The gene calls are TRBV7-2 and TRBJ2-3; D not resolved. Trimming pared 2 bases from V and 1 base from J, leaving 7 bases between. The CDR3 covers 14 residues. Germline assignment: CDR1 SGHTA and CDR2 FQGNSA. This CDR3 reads CASSLRVGTDTQYF. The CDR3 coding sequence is TGTGCCAGCAGCTTAAGGGTCGGCACAGATACGCAGTATTTT. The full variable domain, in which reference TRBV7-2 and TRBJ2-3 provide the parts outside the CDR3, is GAGVSQSPSNKVTEKGKDVELRCDPISGHTALYWYRQSLGQGLEFLIYFQGNSAPDKSGLPSDRFSAERTGGSVSTLTIQRTQQEDSAVYLCASSLRVGTDTQYFGPGTRLTVL.

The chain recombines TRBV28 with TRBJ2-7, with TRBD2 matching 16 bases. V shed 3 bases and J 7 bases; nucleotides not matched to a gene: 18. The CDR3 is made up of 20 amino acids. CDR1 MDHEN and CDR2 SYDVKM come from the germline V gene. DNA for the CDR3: TGTGCCAGCAGTTTTCTCGGGACTAGCGGGGGGGCTCTTATATCGGAGGAGCAGTACTTC. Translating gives CASSFLGTSGGALISEEQYF.

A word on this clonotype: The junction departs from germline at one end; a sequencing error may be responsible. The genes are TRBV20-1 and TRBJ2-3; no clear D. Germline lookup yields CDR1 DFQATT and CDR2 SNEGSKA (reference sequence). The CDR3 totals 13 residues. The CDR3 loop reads CSASSAFPDTQYF. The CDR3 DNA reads TGTAGTGCTAGTTCAGCGTTCCCTGATACGCAATATTTT.